These 9 T cell receptor beta chains share one sample of origin, sequenced in a study of T cell repertoires in cytomegalovirus infection. From the reads, TCRdb called clonotypes with MiXCR, one entry per CDR3 protein. The repertoire holds about 400,000 distinct CDR3 sequences, around a sixth seen once, with 8.7% in the top ten. What was sequenced was PBMCs. These receptors were obtained from a human donor in good health (CMV status not recorded). Some clones in this sample may be carry-over from other donors' samples.

At least ten counts were recorded for this clonotype. J is TRBJ2-2 and V is TRBV7-6, with a weak D call TRBD1 (5 bases). V was cut by 5 bases and J by 1 base, with 11 bases left in between. CDR1 is SGHVS and CDR2 is FNYEAQ in the germline V gene. The CDR3 consists of 15 residues. Written as DNA, the CDR3 is TGTGCCAGCAGCGAGTCGACAGTGAACACCGGGGAGCTGTTTTTT. It is translated as CASSESTVNTGELFF.

Turning to this clonotype: Being one base from a much bigger clone, this may be a read error. The CDR3 sequence: CASSYVTASTDTQYF. CDR3 sequence (DNA): TGTGCCAGCAGTTACGTGACAGCTAGCACAGATACGCAGTATTTT. This chain connects TRBV6-5 to TRBJ2-3, with D possibly being TRBD1 (5 bases). The germline V gene encodes CDR1 MNHEY and CDR2 SVGAGI. V lost 2 bases and J 0 bases, leaving 9 bases between the germline ends. CDR3 length: 15 amino acids.

This clonotype was seen a handful of times. This chain uses TRBV2 with TRBJ1-3; weak D call: TRBD1 (5 bases). The CDR3 loop spans 15 amino acids. Deletions cut 2 bases from V and 0 bases from J, with 8 bases between. Germline CDR1 is SNHLY and CDR2 is FYNNEI. The CDR3 here is CASSETGYSGNTIYF. CDR3 DNA: TGTGCCAGCAGTGAAACAGGATACTCTGGAAACACCATATATTTT.

The CDR3 sequence: CASGLAGETQYF. As DNA, the CDR3 is TGTGCCAGCGGCCTGGCCGGAGAGACGCAGTATTTT. The V call is TRBV9, the J call TRBJ2-3; D is unresolved. V lost 7 bases and J lost 9, with 15 bases in between. CDR3 length: 12 amino acids. From germline, CDR1 is SGDLS and CDR2 YYNGEE. The whole variable domain, filled in from reference TRBV9 and TRBJ2-3, reads DSGVTQTPKHLITATGQRVTLRCSPRSGDLSVYWYQQSLDQGLQFLIQYYNGEERAKGNILERFSAQQFPDLHSELNLSSLELGDSALYFCASGLAGETQYFGPGTRLTVL.

The rearrangement links TRBV20-1 to TRBJ1-1, with D possibly being TRBD1 (5 bases). CDR3 size: 15 residues. V shed 0 bases and J shed 1 base, with 12 bases lying between them. Germline V CDR1 and CDR2: DFQATT, SNEGSKA (reference sequence). The CDR3 is CSARDRLTGNTEAFF. The DNA of the CDR3 is TGCAGTGCTAGAGACCGCTTAACAGGGAACACTGAAGCTTTCTTT.

The rearrangement links TRBV28 to TRBJ1-5, with 9 positions matching TRBD1. The CDR3 runs to 15 residues. Germline trimming cut 3 bases from V and 5 bases from J; bases unmatched to any gene: 5. Germline CDR1 is MDHEN and CDR2 is SYDVKM. In DNA form, the CDR3 reads TGTGCCAGCAGTTTGGGGGACAGGGTATATCAGCCCCAGCATTTT. Translated, it gives CASSLGDRVYQPQHF.

This clonotype came up many times. The chain carries TRBV7-2 and TRBJ1-2; D is perhaps TRBD1 (5 bases). Germline CDR1 and CDR2: SGHTA and FQGNSA. The CDR3 loop spans 15 amino acids. Trimming removed 3 bases at V and 2 bases at J, with 13 bases between. The DNA for the CDR3 is TGTGCCAGCAGCTTGGTCACGGGGGGGAACTATGGCTACACCTTC. This gives the protein CASSLVTGGNYGYTF.

This clonotype has a handful of counts. The chain has TRBV29-1 and TRBJ2-7; D possibly matches TRBD1 or TRBD2 (5 bases each). Trimming left V 1 base short and J 4 bases short, with 8 bases between. The CDR3 consists of 12 residues. In germline, CDR1 is SQVTM, CDR2 ANQGSEA. CDR3 coding DNA: TGCAGCGTTGAAGGTGGGGGTTACGAGCAGTACTTC. This gives the protein CSVEGGGYEQYF.

This clonotype was observed at least ten times. The chain joins TRBV7-9 to TRBJ1-5; 7 bases map to TRBD1. The germline CDR1 and CDR2 sequences are SEHNR and FQNEAQ (reference sequence). The length of the CDR3 is 15 residues. J gave up 5 bases and V 1 base, and 5 bases lay outside the gene matches. CDR3 sequence reads: CASSLGGQGDQPQHF. The CDR3 DNA is TGTGCCAGCAGCTTAGGGGGGCAGGGGGATCAGCCCCAGCATTTT.